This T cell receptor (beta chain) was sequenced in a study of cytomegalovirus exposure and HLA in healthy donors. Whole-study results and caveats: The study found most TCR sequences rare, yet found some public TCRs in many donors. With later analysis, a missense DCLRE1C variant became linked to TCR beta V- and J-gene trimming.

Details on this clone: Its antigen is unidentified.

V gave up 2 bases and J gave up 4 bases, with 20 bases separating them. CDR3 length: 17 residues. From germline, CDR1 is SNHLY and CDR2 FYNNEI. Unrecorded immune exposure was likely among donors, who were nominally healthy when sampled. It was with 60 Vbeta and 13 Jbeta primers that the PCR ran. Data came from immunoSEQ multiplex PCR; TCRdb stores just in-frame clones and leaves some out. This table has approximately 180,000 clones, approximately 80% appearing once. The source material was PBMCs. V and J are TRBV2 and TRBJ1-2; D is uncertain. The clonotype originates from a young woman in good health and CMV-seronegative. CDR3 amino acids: CASSEFPAGKGFYGYTF. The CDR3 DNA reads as TGTGCCAGCAGTGAATTTCCGGCAGGCAAAGGCTTCTATGGCTACACCTTC.